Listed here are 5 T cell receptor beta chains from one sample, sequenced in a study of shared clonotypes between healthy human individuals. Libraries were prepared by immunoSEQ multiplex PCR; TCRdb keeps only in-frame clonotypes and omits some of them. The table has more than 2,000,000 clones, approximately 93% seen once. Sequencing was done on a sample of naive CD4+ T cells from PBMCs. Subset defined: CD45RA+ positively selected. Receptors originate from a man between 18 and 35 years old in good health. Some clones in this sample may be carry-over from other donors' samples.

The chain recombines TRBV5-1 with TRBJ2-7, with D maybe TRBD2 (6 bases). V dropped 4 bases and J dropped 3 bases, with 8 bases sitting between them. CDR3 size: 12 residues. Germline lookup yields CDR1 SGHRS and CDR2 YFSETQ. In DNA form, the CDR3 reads TGCGCCAGCAGCAGGGACTTCTACGAGCAGTACTTC. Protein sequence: CASSRDFYEQYF.

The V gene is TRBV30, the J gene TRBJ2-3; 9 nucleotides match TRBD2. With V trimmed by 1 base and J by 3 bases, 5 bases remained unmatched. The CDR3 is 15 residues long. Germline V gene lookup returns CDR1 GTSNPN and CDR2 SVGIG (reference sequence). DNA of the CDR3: TGTGCCTGGAGTGGGGCGGGAGGGCCTACAGATACGCAGTATTTT. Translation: CAWSGAGGPTDTQYF. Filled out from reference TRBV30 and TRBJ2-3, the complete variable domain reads SQTIHQWPATLVQPVGSPLSLECTVEGTSNPNLYWYRQAAGRGLQLLFYSVGIGQISSEVPQNLSASRPQDRQFILSSKKLLLSDSGFYLCAWSGAGGPTDTQYFGPGTRLTVL.

The DNA for the CDR3 is TGTGCCAGCAGTTTATGGGGACTGGCAGTACCGGGCTCCTACAATGAGCAGTTCTTC. Amino acids: CASSLWGLAVPGSYNEQFF. This sequence joins TRBV28 and TRBJ2-1; TRBD2 is a possible D gene (6 bases). V lost 0 bases to trimming and J lost 0 bases, with 18 bases between them. In germline, CDR1 is MDHEN, CDR2 SYDVKM. CDR3 length: 19 residues.

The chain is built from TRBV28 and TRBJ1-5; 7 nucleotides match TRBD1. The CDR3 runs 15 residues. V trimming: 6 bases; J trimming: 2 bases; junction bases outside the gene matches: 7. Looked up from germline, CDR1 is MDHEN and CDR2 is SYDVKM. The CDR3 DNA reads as TGTGCCAGCAGCCCCAGGGGGGAAGGCAATCAGCCCCAGCATTTT. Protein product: CASSPRGEGNQPQHF.

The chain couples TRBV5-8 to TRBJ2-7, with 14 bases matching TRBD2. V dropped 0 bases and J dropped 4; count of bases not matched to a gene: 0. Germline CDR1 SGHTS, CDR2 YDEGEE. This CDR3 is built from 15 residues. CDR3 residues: CASSLGTSGRYEQYF. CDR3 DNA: TGTGCCAGCAGCTTGGGGACTAGCGGGAGGTACGAGCAGTACTTC.